Following are 22 T cell receptor beta chains from one sample sequenced in a study of blood T cell repertoires in COVID-19. The table came from immunoSEQ multiplex PCR; TCRdb's copy has only in-frame clones and leaves some out. The sample consists of approximately 330,000 clones, approximately 83% of them appearing once. Input material: PBMCs or T cells enriched from blood (not recorded which). All receptors derive from a middle-aged woman with acute COVID-19.

V gene TRBV6-5 combines with J gene TRBJ1-1; D ambiguous. Germline CDR1 and CDR2: MNHEY and SVGAGI. This CDR3 has 13 amino acids. V was pared by 1 base and J by 3 bases, with 6 bases between. The CDR3 coding sequence is TGTGCCAGCAGTTACTTGGCTCACACTGAAGCTTTCTTT. Its translation is CASSYLAHTEAFF.

V usage is TRBV27 and J usage is TRBJ1-1; D gene uncertain. V dropped 7 bases and J dropped 3 bases, with 18 bases sitting between them. This CDR3 has 15 residues. Per germline, CDR1 MNHEY and CDR2 SMNVEV (reference sequence). In nucleotides, the CDR3 is TGTGCCAGCACCCTAACGGGAGCGGTGCACACTGAAGCTTTCTTT. As protein: CASTLTGAVHTEAFF.

The chain links TRBV4-3 to TRBJ1-1; possible D gene TRBD1, 5 bases. V was shortened by 2 bases and J by 12 bases, with 16 bases between the two germline ends. Germline assignment: CDR1 LGHNA and CDR2 YSLEER. The CDR3 runs to 13 residues. The CDR3 sequence is CASSQRIGAATFF. The CDR3 DNA follows: TGCGCCAGCAGCCAAAGGATAGGGGCAGCTACTTTCTTT.

The chain uses TRBV21-1 and TRBJ1-4. TRBV21-1 is noted as a pseudogene. The CDR3 runs to 15 residues. The CDR3: CASSKASTGNEKLFF. The CDR3, as DNA: TGTGCCAGCAGCAAGGCGTCAACGGGGAATGAAAAACTGTTTTTT.

The rearrangement uses TRBV4-3 and TRBJ2-2, with 8 positions matching TRBD2. V trimming: 2 bases; J trimming: 3 bases; junction bases outside the gene matches: 17. This CDR3 comprises 20 residues. Germline CDR1 LGHNA, CDR2 YSLEER. CDR3: CASSQLGATAAGDYTGELFF. DNA for the CDR3: TGCGCCAGCAGCCAACTGGGGGCAACTGCAGCGGGGGACTACACCGGGGAGCTGTTTTTT.

The chain is built from TRBV11-2 and TRBJ1-5; D possibly corresponds to TRBD1 (5 bases). V lost 5 bases and J lost 7, with 18 bases in between. This CDR3 is 15 amino acids long. In germline, CDR1 is SGHAT, CDR2 FQNNGV. CDR3 DNA: TGTGCCAGCAGCACAACGGGACTCTCAAACCAGCCCCAGCATTTT. Translation gives CASSTTGLSNQPQHF.

The J gene is TRBJ2-3, the V gene TRBV11-2; 7 bases fit TRBD2. Germline assignment: CDR1 SGHAT and CDR2 FQNNGV. This CDR3 has 16 residues. The V and J ends lost 5 bases and 2 bases, in that order; junction bases with no gene match: 10. CDR3 residues: CASSPLVRGTTDTQYF. The DNA of the CDR3 is TGTGCCAGCAGCCCTCTAGTGCGGGGGACCACAGATACGCAGTATTTT.

This chain joins TRBV23-1 and TRBJ1-1; no clear D gene. TRBV23-1 is recorded as an ORF, its role being uncertain. The CDR3 totals 15 residues. Deletions cut 4 bases from V and 1 base from J, with 13 bases between. The CDR3 nucleotides are TGCGCCAGCAGTCCAGGCGAGCCCAGGAACACTGAAGCTTTCTTT. Translating gives CASSPGEPRNTEAFF.

This chain connects TRBV6-2 or TRBV6-3 to TRBJ2-3; possibly TRBD1 for D (6 bases). Germline values: CDR1 MNHEY, CDR2 SVGEGT. V lost 5 bases and J 0 bases, leaving 12 bases between the germline ends. The CDR3 loop spans 15 amino acids. In nucleotides, the CDR3 is TGTGCCAGCAGTCAACAGGGTTCTAGCACAGATACGCAGTATTTT. Translated, it gives CASSQQGSSTDTQYF.

This clone was counted only a few times. This chain's CDR3 is CASGRITEKLFF. The CDR3 nucleotides read TGTGCCAGCGGCAGGATAACTGAAAAACTGTTTTTT. J is TRBJ1-4 and V is TRBV27; D gene ambiguous. V was trimmed by 8 bases and J by 7 bases, leaving 11 bases between them. Germline loops: CDR1 MNHEY, CDR2 SMNVEV (reference sequence). The CDR3 runs to 12 residues.

This chain connects TRBV7-3 to TRBJ2-2; D remains ambiguous. The V and J ends lost 1 base and 2 bases respectively, with 5 bases between them. Germline CDR1 and CDR2: SGHTA and FQGTGA. The CDR3 is 14 amino acids. CDR3 protein: CASSLIPNTGELFF. The CDR3 nucleotides are TGTGCCAGCAGCTTAATTCCAAACACCGGGGAGCTGTTTTTT.

The V gene is TRBV5-1, the J gene TRBJ2-7, with a tentative D call TRBD2 (6 bases). CDR3 length: 15 amino acids. The germline V gene encodes CDR1 SGHRS and CDR2 YFSETQ. V lost 0 bases and J 1 base, leaving 11 bases between the germline ends. The CDR3 region is CASSLGSGWSYEQYF. The CDR3 bases are TGCGCCAGCAGCTTGGGTAGCGGATGGTCCTACGAGCAGTACTTC. The whole variable domain, filled in from reference TRBV5-1 and TRBJ2-7, reads KAGVTQTPRYLIKTRGQQVTLSCSPISGHRSVSWYQQTPGQGLQFLFEYFSETQRNKGNFPGRFSGRQFSNSRSEMNVSTLELGDSALYLCASSLGSGWSYEQYFGPGTRLTVT.

The chain has TRBV10-1 and TRBJ1-1, with 7 bases fitting TRBD1. The V segment lost 8 bases and the J segment 1 base; nucleotides outside the gene matches: 13. The CDR3 spans 16 residues. Per germline, CDR1 WNHNN and CDR2 SYGVQD (reference sequence). The CDR3 DNA sequence: TGCGCCAGCCGGGAGGGGGCACAGGGCTGGAACACTGAAGCTTTCTTT. Amino acids: CASREGAQGWNTEAFF.

The V gene is TRBV3-1 (or the pseudogene TRBV3-2), the J gene TRBJ2-7, with 9 bases fitting TRBD1. The CDR3 sequence is 16 residues long. Trimming removed 4 bases from V and 3 bases from J; junction bases left unmatched: 10. The germline V gene encodes CDR1 LGHDT and CDR2 YNNKEL (reference sequence). The CDR3 sequence is CASSLNRDRANYEQYF. CDR3 bases: TGTGCCAGCAGCCTAAACCGGGACAGGGCGAACTACGAGCAGTACTTC.

This clone was detected only a few times. J is TRBJ1-6 and V is TRBV6-1, with 10 bases identical to TRBD1. From germline, CDR1 is MNHNS and CDR2 SASEGT. CDR3 size: 16 residues. The J segment lost 9 bases and the V segment lost 4 bases, leaving 9 bases of the junction unmatched. The CDR3 loop reads CASSGPDRGVGSPLHF. For the CDR3, the DNA is TGTGCCAGCAGTGGCCCGGACAGGGGGGTTGGTTCACCCCTCCACTTT.

The chain employs TRBV5-1 and TRBJ2-5; D is ambiguous. CDR3 size: 15 residues. Trimming left V 1 base short and J 0 bases short, with 10 bases between. Germline values: CDR1 SGHRS, CDR2 YFSETQ. DNA for the CDR3: TGCGCCAGCAGCTTGATTCCCGGAGACCAAGAGACCCAGTACTTC. This codes for CASSLIPGDQETQYF.

This chain uses TRBV7-2 with TRBJ2-2; D not certain. Trimming stripped 5 bases from V and 10 bases from J, with 8 bases between. Germline V gene data show CDR1 as SGHTA and CDR2 as FQGNSA. There are 11 residues in the CDR3. For the CDR3, the DNA is TGTGCCAGCAGCCTCTCTTCGGAGCTGTTTTTT. This encodes CASSLSSELFF.

The gene calls are TRBV7-9 and TRBJ1-3; D possibly corresponds to TRBD1 (5 bases). Trimming removed 1 base from V and 0 bases from J, with 10 bases in between. Germline CDR1 SEHNR, CDR2 FQNEAQ (reference sequence). This CDR3 has 16 residues. CDR3 DNA sequence: TGTGCCAGCAGCTTAGATCAGGGATCCTCTGGAAACACCATATATTTT. Protein product: CASSLDQGSSGNTIYF.

This sequence joins TRBV7-9 and TRBJ1-4; D is unclear. CDR3 length: 16 amino acids. V shed 4 bases and J shed 7 bases, with 19 bases lying between them. Germline CDR1 is SEHNR and CDR2 is FQNEAQ (reference sequence). CDR3 sequence: CASSWPGGRLGEKLFF. In DNA form, the CDR3 reads TGTGCCAGCAGCTGGCCGGGAGGTCGTCTTGGTGAAAAACTGTTTTTT.

This sequence joins TRBV29-1 and TRBJ2-2; 9 bases are a match to TRBD1. This CDR3 is 13 amino acids long. The V and J ends lost 3 bases and 5 bases, in that order; junction bases with no gene match: 1. The germline V gene has CDR1 SQVTM and CDR2 ANQGSEA. CDR3 residues: CSVEGTGTGELFF. CDR3 DNA sequence: TGCAGCGTTGAGGGGACAGGGACCGGGGAGCTGTTTTTT.

This chain links TRBV2 with TRBJ1-1; TRBD1 might be the D (5 bases). Germline-derived CDR1 and CDR2 are SNHLY and FYNNEI. CDR3 length: 14 amino acids. The germline V and J ends were trimmed by 7 bases and 1 base, with 13 bases remaining between them. The chain's CDR3 is CASKSGWGNTEAFF. The CDR3 DNA reads as TGTGCCAGCAAATCAGGGTGGGGGAACACTGAAGCTTTCTTT.

CDR3 sequence: CASSLKASGSSDTQYF. The CDR3 nucleotides are TGTGCCAGCAGCTTGAAGGCTAGCGGGTCATCCGATACGCAGTATTTT. The rearrangement joins TRBV5-4 to TRBJ2-3; TRBD2 matches 8 bases. The CDR3 contains 16 residues. V lost 1 base to trimming and J lost 6 bases; unmatched junction nucleotides: 10. Germline V gene data show CDR1 as SGHNT and CDR2 as YYREEE (reference sequence). Variable domain in full (rest from reference TRBV5-4 and TRBJ2-3): ETGVTQSPTHLIKTRGQQVTLRCSSQSGHNTVSWYQQALGQGPQFIFQYYREEENGRGNFPPRFSGLQFPNYSSELNVNALELDDSALYLCASSLKASGSSDTQYFGPGTRLTVL.